This TCR beta chain was retrieved from a study of cytomegalovirus exposure and HLA in healthy donors. Study-level results: Among CMV-associated TCR beta chains, most appeared HLA-restricted in a later analysis. Specificity of three CMV-associated chains for CMV antigens was verified in vitro. The classifier reportedly diagnosed cytomegalovirus status with high specificity and sensitivity.

Deletions cut 5 bases from V and 4 bases from J, with 12 bases between. There are 13 residues in the CDR3. Germline V gives CDR1 SGHDT, CDR2 YYEEEE. As to this clone: Its target is unknown.

60 Vbeta and 13 Jbeta primers were used in PCR. Original processing notes: In a later analysis, around 12 million of approximately 80 million unique beta chains occurred in at least two donors. Assay: immunoSEQ multiplex PCR; the TCRdb copy retains only in-frame clones and omits some. That table furnishes V, J and clone size, whereas the DNA furnished D and trimming. The repertoire holds more than 90,000 clones, 78% seen once, with approximately 3% in the top ten. This chain uses TRBV5-6 with TRBJ1-2, with a possible D match to TRBD1 (5 bases). Sequenced material: PBMCs. This TCR was recovered from a woman between 40 and 50 years old in good health and CMV-seronegative. The CDR3 DNA follows: TGTGCCAGCAGACTCACAGGTTCCTATGGCTACACCTTC. Protein product: CASRLTGSYGYTF.